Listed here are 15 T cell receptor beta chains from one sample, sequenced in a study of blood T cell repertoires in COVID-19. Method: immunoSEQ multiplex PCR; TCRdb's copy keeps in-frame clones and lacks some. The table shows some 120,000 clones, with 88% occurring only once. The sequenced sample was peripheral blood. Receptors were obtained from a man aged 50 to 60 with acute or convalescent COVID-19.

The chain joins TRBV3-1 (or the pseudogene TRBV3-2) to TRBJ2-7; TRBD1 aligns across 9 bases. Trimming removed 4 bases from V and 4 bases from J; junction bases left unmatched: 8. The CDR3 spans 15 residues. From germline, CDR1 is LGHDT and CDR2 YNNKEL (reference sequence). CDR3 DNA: TGTGCCAGCAGCCCCCAGTGGACAGGGGAGTACGAGCAGTACTTC. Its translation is CASSPQWTGEYEQYF.

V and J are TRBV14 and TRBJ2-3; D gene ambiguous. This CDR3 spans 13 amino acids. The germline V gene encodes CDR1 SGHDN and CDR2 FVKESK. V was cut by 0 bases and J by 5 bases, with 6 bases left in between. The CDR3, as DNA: TGTGCCAGCAGCCAAGATCGGAGAGATACGCAGTATTTT. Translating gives CASSQDRRDTQYF.

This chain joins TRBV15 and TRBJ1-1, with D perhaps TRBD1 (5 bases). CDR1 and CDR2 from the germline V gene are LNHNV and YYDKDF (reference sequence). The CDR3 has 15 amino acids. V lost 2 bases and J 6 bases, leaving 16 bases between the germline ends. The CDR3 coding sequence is TGTGCCACCAGCAGAATTGACCAGGGTGACTCTGAAGCTTTCTTT. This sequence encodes CATSRIDQGDSEAFF.

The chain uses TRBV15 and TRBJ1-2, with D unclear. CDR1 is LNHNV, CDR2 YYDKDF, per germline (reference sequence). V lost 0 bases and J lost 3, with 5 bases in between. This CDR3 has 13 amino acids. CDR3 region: CATSRDTDYGYTF. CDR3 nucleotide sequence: TGTGCCACCAGCAGAGACACGGACTATGGCTACACCTTC.

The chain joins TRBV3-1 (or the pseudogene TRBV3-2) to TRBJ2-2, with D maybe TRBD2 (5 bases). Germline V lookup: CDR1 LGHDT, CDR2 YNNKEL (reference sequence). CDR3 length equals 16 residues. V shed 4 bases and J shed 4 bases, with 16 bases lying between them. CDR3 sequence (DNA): TGTGCCAGCAGCCCTGGGCTAGCAGTCGTCACCGGGGAGCTGTTTTTT. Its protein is CASSPGLAVVTGELFF.

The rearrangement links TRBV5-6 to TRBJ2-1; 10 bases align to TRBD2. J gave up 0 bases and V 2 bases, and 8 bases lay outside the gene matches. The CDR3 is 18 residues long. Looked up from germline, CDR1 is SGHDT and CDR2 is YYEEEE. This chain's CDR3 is CASSLRLAGVASYNEQFF. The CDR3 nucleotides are TGTGCCAGCAGCTTAAGGCTAGCGGGAGTGGCCTCCTACAATGAGCAGTTCTTC.

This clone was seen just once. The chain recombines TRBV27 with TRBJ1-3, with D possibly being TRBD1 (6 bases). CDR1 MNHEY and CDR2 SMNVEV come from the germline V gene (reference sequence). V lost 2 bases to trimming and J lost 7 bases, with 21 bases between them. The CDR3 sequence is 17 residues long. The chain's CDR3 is CASSLGGTGNGTNTIYF. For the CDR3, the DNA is TGTGCCAGCAGTTTAGGGGGAACAGGGAATGGTACGAACACCATATATTTT.

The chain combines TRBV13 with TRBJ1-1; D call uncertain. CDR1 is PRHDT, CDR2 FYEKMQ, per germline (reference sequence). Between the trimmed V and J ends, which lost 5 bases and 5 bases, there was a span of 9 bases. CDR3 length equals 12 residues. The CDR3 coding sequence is TGTGCCAGCAGCCGCGGTCGGACTGAAGCTTTCTTT. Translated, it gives CASSRGRTEAFF.

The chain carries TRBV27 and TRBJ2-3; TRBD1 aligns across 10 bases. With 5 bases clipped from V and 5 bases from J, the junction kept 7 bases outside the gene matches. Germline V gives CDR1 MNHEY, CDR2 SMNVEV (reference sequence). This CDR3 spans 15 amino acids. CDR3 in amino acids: CASSPPDRGVDTQYF. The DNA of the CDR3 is TGTGCCAGCAGTCCCCCGGACAGGGGGGTAGATACGCAGTATTTT.

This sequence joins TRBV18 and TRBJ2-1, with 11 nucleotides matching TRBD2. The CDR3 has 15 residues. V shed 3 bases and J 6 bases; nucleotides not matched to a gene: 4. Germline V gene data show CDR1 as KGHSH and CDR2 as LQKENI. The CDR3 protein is CASSPSGRASNEQFF. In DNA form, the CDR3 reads TGTGCCAGCTCACCTAGCGGGAGGGCCTCCAATGAGCAGTTCTTC.

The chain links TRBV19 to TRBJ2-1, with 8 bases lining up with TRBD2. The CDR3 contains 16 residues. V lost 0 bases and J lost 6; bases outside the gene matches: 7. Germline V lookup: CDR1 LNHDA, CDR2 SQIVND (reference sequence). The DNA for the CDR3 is TGTGCCAGTAGTATAGATCGGGGGGGCGGTCGCAATGAGCAGTTCTTC. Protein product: CASSIDRGGGRNEQFF.

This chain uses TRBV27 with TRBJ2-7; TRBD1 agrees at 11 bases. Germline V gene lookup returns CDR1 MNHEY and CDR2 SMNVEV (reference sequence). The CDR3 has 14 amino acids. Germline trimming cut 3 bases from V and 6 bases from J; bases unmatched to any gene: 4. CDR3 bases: TGTGCCAGCAGTTTCGGACAGGGGGCGTCCGAGCAGTACTTC. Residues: CASSFGQGASEQYF.

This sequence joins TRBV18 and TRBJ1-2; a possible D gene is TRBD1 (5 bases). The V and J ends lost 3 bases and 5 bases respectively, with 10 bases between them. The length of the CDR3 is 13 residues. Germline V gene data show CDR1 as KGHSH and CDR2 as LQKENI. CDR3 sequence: CASSPLQGYGYTF. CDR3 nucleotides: TGTGCCAGCTCACCCTTGCAGGGATATGGCTACACCTTC. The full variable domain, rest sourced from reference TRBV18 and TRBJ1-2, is NAGVMQNPRHLVRRRGQEARLRCSPMKGHSHVYWYRQLPEEGLKFMVYLQKENIIDESGMPKERFSAEFPKEGPSILRIQQVVRGDSAAYFCASSPLQGYGYTFGSGTRLTVV.

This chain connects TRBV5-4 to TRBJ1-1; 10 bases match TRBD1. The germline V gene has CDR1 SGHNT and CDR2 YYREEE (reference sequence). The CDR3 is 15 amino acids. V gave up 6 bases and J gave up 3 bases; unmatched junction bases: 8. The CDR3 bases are TGTGCCAGCACCACGGAAGGGACAGGGGACACTGAAGCTTTCTTT. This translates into CASTTEGTGDTEAFF.

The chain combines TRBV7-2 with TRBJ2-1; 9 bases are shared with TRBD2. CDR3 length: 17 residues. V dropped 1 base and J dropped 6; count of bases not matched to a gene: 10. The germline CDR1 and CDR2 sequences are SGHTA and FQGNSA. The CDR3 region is CASSLGLGGLASNEQFF. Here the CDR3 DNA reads TGTGCCAGCAGCTTAGGTTTAGGGGGACTAGCCTCCAATGAGCAGTTCTTC. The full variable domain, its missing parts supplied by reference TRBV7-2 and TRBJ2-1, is GAGVSQSPSNKVTEKGKDVELRCDPISGHTALYWYRQSLGQGLEFLIYFQGNSAPDKSGLPSDRFSAERTGGSVSTLTIQRTQQEDSAVYLCASSLGLGGLASNEQFFGPGTRLTVL.